Listed below are T cell receptor beta chains from one sample, sequenced in a study of T cells after yellow fever vaccination. One entry per CDR3 protein results from TCRdb running MiXCR on the 5' RACE reads. The sample carries 500,000 to 650,000 distinct CDR3 sequences, around a sixth recorded once. The specimen was PBMCs, collected 4 to 6 days after the first yellow fever vaccination. The receptors here all came from a young man who received the YFV17D yellow fever vaccine. CDR3s include the opening cysteine and the closing phenylalanine or tryptophan. A D gene is named only where the DNA matches it firmly. The size of a clone is reported for some rows only, either as once, few or many, or as a class for expanded clones.

v_gene: TRBV2; j_gene: TRBJ2-7; d_gene: -; abundance: few; CDR3nt: TGTGCCAGCAGATTATCCGGCCAGGGGAGGGTCGAGCAGTACTTC; CDR3aa: CASRLSGQGRVEQYF
v_gene: TRBV12-3/TRBV12-4; j_gene: TRBJ1-1; d_gene: -; abundance: few; CDR3nt: TGTGCCAGCGCACATCGGACTGAAGCTTTCTTT; CDR3aa: CASAHRTEAFF
v_gene: TRBV12-3/TRBV12-4; j_gene: TRBJ1-2; d_gene: -; abundance: -; CDR3nt: TGTGCCAGCAGAGTAGGGGGAAGGGGCCAATATGGCTACACCTTC; CDR3aa: CASRVGGRGQYGYTF
v_gene: TRBV6-1; j_gene: TRBJ1-2; d_gene: -; abundance: many; CDR3nt: TGTGCCAGCAGGCCACAGGGTAACTATGGCTACACCTTC; CDR3aa: CASRPQGNYGYTF
v_gene: TRBV5-1; j_gene: TRBJ1-3; d_gene: TRBD1; abundance: few; CDR3nt: TGCGCCAGCAGCTTAGGGACAGAAGGAAACACCATATATTTT; CDR3aa: CASSLGTEGNTIYF
v_gene: TRBV9; j_gene: TRBJ2-2; d_gene: -; abundance: -; CDR3nt: TGTGCCAGCAGCGTAGCAAGCTCCGTTCTTTCCGGGGAGCTGTTTTTT; CDR3aa: CASSVASSVLSGELFF
v_gene: TRBV7-6; j_gene: TRBJ1-1; d_gene: -; abundance: few; CDR3nt: TGTGCCAGCAGCCCGGCCCTAAGGACTGAAGCTTTCTTT; CDR3aa: CASSPALRTEAFF
v_gene: TRBV7-9; j_gene: TRBJ2-2; d_gene: -; abundance: -; CDR3nt: TGTGCCAGCAGCTTATTCTACGGGGGAACCGGGGAGCTGTTTTTT; CDR3aa: CASSLFYGGTGELFF
v_gene: TRBV3-1; j_gene: TRBJ1-5; d_gene: -; abundance: few; CDR3nt: TGTGCCAGCAGCCAATTGACACAAAGCAATCAGCCCCAGCATTTT; CDR3aa: CASSQLTQSNQPQHF
v_gene: TRBV4-1; j_gene: TRBJ2-1; d_gene: TRBD1; abundance: -; CDR3nt: TGCGCCAGCAGCCGCCGGGGACAGGGAAACTACAATGAGCAGTTCTTC; CDR3aa: CASSRRGQGNYNEQFF
v_gene: TRBV12-3/TRBV12-4; j_gene: TRBJ2-1; d_gene: TRBD2; abundance: few; CDR3nt: TGTGCCAGCAGCCCGACTAGCGGGGTACTTAGCGAGCAGTTCTTC; CDR3aa: CASSPTSGVLSEQFF
v_gene: TRBV12-5; j_gene: TRBJ2-3; d_gene: -; abundance: few; CDR3nt: TGTGCTAGTGGTGCGGGGACAGTAGTTTCTAGCACAGATACGCAGTATTTT; CDR3aa: CASGAGTVVSSTDTQYF
v_gene: TRBV12-3/TRBV12-4; j_gene: TRBJ1-2; d_gene: TRBD1; abundance: many; CDR3nt: TGTGCCAGCAGCCAACAGGGGTATGGCTACACCTTC; CDR3aa: CASSQQGYGYTF
v_gene: TRBV20-1; j_gene: TRBJ2-7; d_gene: -; abundance: few; CDR3nt: TGCAGTGCTAGAGATCCCAGGGGCCTCTCCTACGAGCAGTACTTC; CDR3aa: CSARDPRGLSYEQYF
v_gene: TRBV5-1; j_gene: TRBJ2-1; d_gene: TRBD1; abundance: -; CDR3nt: TGCGCCAGCACCCTTGACAGGGCGAGCTCCTACAATGAGCAGTTCTTC; CDR3aa: CASTLDRASSYNEQFF
v_gene: TRBV12-3/TRBV12-4; j_gene: TRBJ1-6; d_gene: -; abundance: -; CDR3nt: TGTGCCAGCAGTTTCATCGGGGGGGCCCTCCACTTT; CDR3aa: CASSFIGGALHF
v_gene: TRBV7-9; j_gene: TRBJ1-1; d_gene: -; abundance: few; CDR3nt: TGTGCCAGCAGCCCTAAGCCCCAGTCAGGAGCTTTCTTT; CDR3aa: CASSPKPQSGAFF
v_gene: TRBV7-9; j_gene: TRBJ1-1; d_gene: -; abundance: few; CDR3nt: TGTGCCAGCAGCCCGACGGCCAGGGACACTGAAGCTTTCTTT; CDR3aa: CASSPTARDTEAFF
v_gene: TRBV20-1; j_gene: TRBJ2-3; d_gene: -; abundance: few; CDR3nt: TGCAGTGCTGGTTACACAGATACGCAGTATTTT; CDR3aa: CSAGYTDTQYF
v_gene: TRBV20-1; j_gene: TRBJ2-3; d_gene: TRBD2; abundance: -; CDR3nt: TGCAGTGCTAGAGATCCCCAGCGGGGGGGCCCGACAGATACGCAGTATTTT; CDR3aa: CSARDPQRGGPTDTQYF
v_gene: TRBV4-1; j_gene: TRBJ1-5; d_gene: -; abundance: few; CDR3nt: TGCGCCAGCAGCCAAGATCCCACCCTTGGCAATCAGCCCCAGCATTTT; CDR3aa: CASSQDPTLGNQPQHF
v_gene: TRBV7-2; j_gene: TRBJ2-7; d_gene: -; abundance: -; CDR3nt: TGTGCCAGCAGCTTGCCGGGTTACAGTTACGAGCAGTACTTC; CDR3aa: CASSLPGYSYEQYF
v_gene: TRBV6-6; j_gene: TRBJ2-5; d_gene: -; abundance: -; CDR3nt: TGTGCCAGCAGTTACTCGACGGAAGAGACCCAGTACTTC; CDR3aa: CASSYSTEETQYF
v_gene: TRBV3-1; j_gene: TRBJ1-1; d_gene: -; abundance: few; CDR3nt: TGTGCCAGCAGCCAAGGGACAGACATGAACACTGAAGCTTTCTTT; CDR3aa: CASSQGTDMNTEAFF